The 9 T cell receptor beta chains presented below share a single source sample, sequenced in a study of blood T cell repertoires in COVID-19. Produced via immunoSEQ multiplex PCR; TCRdb's table is partial and in-frame only. The data contain around 81,000 clones, roughly 88% of them seen just once; the ten biggest clones take up approximately 7.3%. The sample was peripheral blood. The receptors stem from a man between 65 and 85 years old with acute or convalescent COVID-19.

The chain has TRBV4-1 and TRBJ2-5, with D perhaps matching TRBD2 (6 bases). V lost 3 bases and J 2 bases, leaving 7 bases between the germline ends. CDR3 length: 13 amino acids. Germline CDR1 reads MGHRA; CDR2 reads YSYEKL. Here the CDR3 reads CASSQGTQETQYF. Here the CDR3 DNA reads TGCGCCAGCAGCCAGGGGACTCAAGAGACCCAGTACTTC.

In its sample, this clone was seen once. The chain combines TRBV18 with TRBJ2-7, with TRBD2 identical over 14 bases. With V trimmed by 6 bases and J by 6 bases, 7 bases remained unmatched. The CDR3 consists of 15 residues. Per germline, CDR1 KGHSH and CDR2 LQKENI. The CDR3 loop is CASSPTSGRVGEQYF. The CDR3 bases are TGTGCCAGCTCCCCGACTAGCGGGAGGGTCGGCGAGCAGTACTTC. The entire variable domain, with the rest obtained from reference TRBV18 and TRBJ2-7, is as follows: NAGVMQNPRHLVRRRGQEARLRCSPMKGHSHVYWYRQLPEEGLKFMVYLQKENIIDESGMPKERFSAEFPKEGPSILRIQQVVRGDSAAYFCASSPTSGRVGEQYFGPGTRLTVT.

The V gene is TRBV3-1 (or the pseudogene TRBV3-2), the J gene TRBJ1-6; no definite D call. The CDR3 length is 15 residues. Per germline, CDR1 LGHDT and CDR2 YNNKEL (reference sequence). Trimming removed 7 bases at V and 0 bases at J, with 10 bases between. In DNA, the CDR3 is TGTGCCAGCACCAGAGGAGACTCCTATAATTCACCCCTCCACTTT. It encodes CASTRGDSYNSPLHF.

The V call is TRBV3-1 (or the pseudogene TRBV3-2), the J call TRBJ2-3, with D maybe TRBD1 (5 bases). Looked up from germline, CDR1 is LGHDT and CDR2 is YNNKEL (reference sequence). The CDR3 runs 13 residues. V shed 6 bases and J shed 5 bases, with 12 bases lying between them. CDR3 in amino acids: CASRKGVVDTQYF. In DNA form, the CDR3 reads TGTGCCAGCAGAAAAGGGGTTGTAGATACGCAGTATTTT.

The chain carries TRBV5-1 and TRBJ1-6; D is unclear. This CDR3 is built from 13 residues. V shed 1 base and J shed 8 bases, with 7 bases lying between them. The germline CDR1 and CDR2 sequences are SGHRS and YFSETQ. The CDR3: CASSLLADSPLHF. The CDR3 DNA reads as TGCGCCAGCAGCTTGTTGGCTGATTCACCCCTCCACTTT.

The CDR3 protein is CSASTSGGFFVGSDEQFF. DNA of the CDR3: TGCAGTGCTAGTACGAGCGGGGGGTTTTTCGTTGGATCAGATGAGCAGTTCTTC. The chain has TRBV20-1 and TRBJ2-1, with 9 bases fitting TRBD2. V lost 3 bases, J lost 8 bases, and 20 bases stayed unmatched. Germline CDR1 is DFQATT and CDR2 is SNEGSKA (reference sequence). The CDR3 contains 18 residues.

The rearrangement links TRBV2 to TRBJ2-1; TRBD2 matches at 8 bases. Trimming at V came to 6 bases and at J to 2 bases, leaving 0 bases not matched to a gene. The CDR3 has 13 amino acids. Germline values: CDR1 SNHLY, CDR2 FYNNEI. As DNA, the CDR3 is TGTGCCAGCAGGGGACTAGCCTACAATGAGCAGTTCTTC. This codes for CASRGLAYNEQFF. The full variable domain, in which reference TRBV2 and TRBJ2-1 provide the parts outside the CDR3, is EPEVTQTPSHQVTQMGQEVILRCVPISNHLYFYWYRQILGQKVEFLVSFYNNEISEKSEIFDDQFSVERPDGSNFTLKIRSTKLEDSAMYFCASRGLAYNEQFFGPGTRLTVL.

The chain combines TRBV11-2 with TRBJ2-7; 11 bases map to TRBD2. Germline-derived CDR1 and CDR2 are SGHAT and FQNNGV. The CDR3 runs 15 residues. The V gene end was trimmed by 5 bases and the J gene end by 5 bases; junction bases not matched to a gene: 8. The chain's CDR3 is CASSPLAGGPNEQYF. For the CDR3, the DNA is TGTGCCAGCAGCCCTTTAGCGGGAGGGCCCAACGAGCAGTACTTC.

This chain uses TRBV6-2 or TRBV6-3 with TRBJ2-2; D remains unclear. The ends were cut back, 3 bases at V and 4 bases at J, with 6 bases in the middle. The CDR3 sequence is 13 residues long. CDR1 and CDR2 (germline): MNHEY, SVGEGT. The CDR3 loop is CASSYSRTGELFF. CDR3 in DNA: TGTGCCAGCAGTTATTCTCGCACCGGGGAGCTGTTTTTT.